A single sample gave rise to the 17 T cell receptor beta chains below, sequenced in a study of regulatory and conventional T cells in breast cancer. TCRdb used MiXCR to reprocess the PCR reads, holding one entry per CDR3 protein. Of more than 15,000 distinct CDR3 sequences detected, around a third appear once; the ten largest clones hold less than 2%. Sequenced input: conventional T cells from blood. These receptors were obtained from a female donor in good health.

This clonotype was seen once. The CDR3 ends on some other residue instead of the conserved phenylalanine or tryptophan, so this is likely a read error. The chain joins TRBV12-3 or TRBV12-4 to TRBJ2-3; 9 positions match TRBD1. This CDR3 is built from 14 residues. J gave up 3 bases and V 6 bases, and 4 bases lay outside the gene matches. CDR3 sequence: CASSQTGGTDTQYS. CDR3 DNA sequence: TGTGCCAGCAGCCAGACAGGGGGAACAGATACGCAGTATTCT.

This clonotype turned up a few times. J is TRBJ1-1 and V is TRBV7-2; TRBD1 matches at 8 bases. The CDR3 spans 13 residues. Germline CDR1 and CDR2: SGHTA and FQGNSA. J was trimmed by 5 bases and V by 4 bases; bases with no gene match: 3. The CDR3 sequence: CASSWTGLTEAFF. Written as DNA, the CDR3 is TGTGCCAGCAGCTGGACAGGGCTAACTGAAGCTTTCTTT. The full variable domain, its missing parts supplied by reference TRBV7-2 and TRBJ1-1, is GAGVSQSPSNKVTEKGKDVELRCDPISGHTALYWYRQSLGQGLEFLIYFQGNSAPDKSGLPSDRFSAERTGGSVSTLTIQRTQQEDSAVYLCASSWTGLTEAFFGQGTRLTVV.

This rearrangement joins TRBV13 to TRBJ2-1; 8 bases line up with TRBD1. The CDR3 is 17 amino acids. CDR1 and CDR2 (germline): PRHDT, FYEKMQ (reference sequence). The J segment lost 4 bases and the V segment lost 1 base, leaving 9 bases of the junction unmatched. CDR3 nucleotide sequence: TGTGCCAGCAGCTTAGTATTGGACAGGGACCTTTACAATGAGCAGTTCTTC. Amino acids: CASSLVLDRDLYNEQFF.

The gene calls are TRBV29-1 and TRBJ1-1; D remains unclear. V lost 6 bases and J 3 bases, leaving 5 bases between the germline ends. CDR1 and CDR2 (germline): SQVTM, ANQGSEA. CDR3 size: 10 residues. The CDR3 coding sequence is TGCAGCGTAAGGGACACTGAAGCTTTCTTT. It translates to CSVRDTEAFF.

This clonotype was seen a handful of times. One end of the junction does not line up with germline, which may come from a read error. The chain combines TRBV4-1 with TRBJ2-7; TRBD2 matches 7 bases. The CDR3 consists of 15 residues. From germline, CDR1 is MGHRA and CDR2 YSYEKL. CDR3 amino acids: CASSHGGGSSYEQYF. DNA of the CDR3: TGCGCCAGCAGCCACGGCGGGGGATCTTCCTACGAGCAGTATTTC.

This clonotype was counted a few times. J is TRBJ2-3 and V is TRBV5-4; unclear D gene. V was shortened by 0 bases and J by 5 bases, with 10 bases between the two germline ends. Looked up from germline, CDR1 is SGHNT and CDR2 is YYREEE (reference sequence). This CDR3 has 14 residues. CDR3 in amino acids: CASSLGPPVDTQYF. As DNA, the CDR3 is TGTGCCAGCAGCTTGGGACCCCCGGTAGATACGCAGTATTTT.

This clonotype is labeled medium-sized. The rearrangement uses TRBV29-1 and TRBJ2-5; the D gene is possibly TRBD1 (5 bases). Trimming removed 4 bases from V and 4 bases from J, with 13 bases in between. The CDR3 is 13 amino acids. Germline loops: CDR1 SQVTM, CDR2 ANQGSEA. CDR3 in amino acids: CSVGGRAGETQYF. CDR3 in DNA: TGCAGCGTTGGTGGCAGGGCTGGAGAGACCCAGTACTTC.

Judged by abundance, this clonotype is medium-sized. The CDR3 bases are TGTGCCAGCAGCCAGGGAACAGAGAACACTGAAGCTTTCTTT. It translates to CASSQGTENTEAFF. The chain joins TRBV3-1 to TRBJ1-1; D gene uncertain. The CDR3 contains 14 residues. The V gene's germline CDR1 is LGHDT and CDR2 YNNKEL (reference sequence). Trimming took 3 bases from V and 1 from J, leaving 9 bases between them.

This rearrangement joins TRBV7-2 to TRBJ1-5; maybe TRBD1 (6 bases). Germline V gene sequence: CDR1 SGHTA, CDR2 FQGNSA. The CDR3 has 15 amino acids. Trimming removed 5 bases at V and 2 bases at J, with 13 bases between. For the CDR3, the DNA is TGTGCCAGCAGCCCCGGGGGGGGCCGCAATCAGCCCCAGCATTTT. Residues: CASSPGGGRNQPQHF.

V and J are TRBV6-6 and TRBJ2-2; D unresolved. With 1 base removed from V and 4 bases from J, the gap between germline ends came to 7 bases. Germline values: CDR1 MNHNY, CDR2 SVGAGI (reference sequence). CDR3 length: 14 residues. The CDR3 DNA reads TGTGCCAGCAGTTACTATAAGAGCACCGGGGAGCTGTTTTTT. It is translated as CASSYYKSTGELFF.

The chain employs TRBV4-1 and TRBJ1-5; D ambiguous. The CDR3 has 14 residues. V was shortened by 0 bases and J by 2 bases, with 5 bases between the two germline ends. Germline assignment: CDR1 MGHRA and CDR2 YSYEKL. CDR3 residues: CASSQDTRNQPQHF. Here the CDR3 DNA reads TGCGCCAGCAGCCAAGATACCCGCAATCAGCCCCAGCATTTT.

The chain employs TRBV28 and TRBJ1-5; D is undetermined. The CDR3 totals 13 residues. Germline lookup yields CDR1 MDHEN and CDR2 SYDVKM. V dropped 5 bases and J dropped 5 bases, with 10 bases sitting between them. CDR3 coding DNA: TGTGCCAGCAGTCCAGATCGGTATCAGCCCCAGCATTTT. Encoded protein: CASSPDRYQPQHF.

This clonotype ranks as medium-sized. The V and J genes are TRBV28 and TRBJ2-1; D is possibly TRBD1 or TRBD2 (7 bases each). Germline CDR1 reads MDHEN; CDR2 reads SYDVKM. The V and J ends lost 5 bases and 0 bases respectively, with 17 bases between them. The CDR3 has 17 residues. CDR3 DNA: TGTGCCAGCAGTCCCCAGGGGGGAGGGAGCTCCTACAATGAGCAGTTCTTC. Encoded protein: CASSPQGGGSSYNEQFF.

The chain has TRBV5-1 and TRBJ1-2, with D possibly TRBD1 on 6 matching bases. CDR1 SGHRS and CDR2 YFSETQ come from the germline V gene. With 7 bases removed from V and 3 bases from J, the gap between germline ends came to 16 bases. This CDR3 has 14 amino acids. The CDR3 loop is CASRAQGKDYGYTF. As DNA, the CDR3 is TGCGCCAGCCGGGCCCAGGGGAAAGACTATGGCTACACCTTC.

Turning to this clonotype: A much larger clone sits a single nucleotide away, making a read error possible. The V call is TRBV20-1, the J call TRBJ1-1, with a tentative D call TRBD1 (5 bases). CDR1 is DFQATT, CDR2 SNEGSKA, per germline (reference sequence). The CDR3 spans 14 residues. DNA for the CDR3: TGCAGTGCTAGTCCAGGGAGCATGAACACTGAAGCTCTCTTT. Translated: CSASPGSMNTEALF.

The chain links TRBV12-3 or TRBV12-4 to TRBJ2-7; D not certain. Trimming pared 1 base from V and 0 bases from J, leaving 7 bases between. The CDR3 spans 14 residues. CDR3 DNA sequence: TGTGCCAGCAGTTTAGTTCCTGGCTCCTACGAGCAGTACTTC. This translates into CASSLVPGSYEQYF.

V and J are TRBV7-3 and TRBJ2-1; the match to TRBD1 covers 9 bases. The length of the CDR3 is 14 residues. From germline, CDR1 is SGHTA and CDR2 FQGTGA. The V gene end was trimmed by 5 bases and the J gene end by 12 bases; junction bases not matched to a gene: 11. For the CDR3, the DNA is TGTGCCAGCAGCCCATTGACAGGGGGTTATGGGCAGTTCTTC. This encodes CASSPLTGGYGQFF.